Each of the 15 T cell receptor beta chains below was sequenced from the same sample in a study of beta chain features in type 1 diabetes. Findings and limits, study-wide: Within each of all four CD4+ subsets, Type 1 diabetes patients had TCRB CDR3s that were moderately but significantly shorter.

The study reverse transcribed the entire isolated RNA, so it sequenced expressed TCRB transcripts. Clones were sequenced by immunoSEQ multiplex PCR, and TCRdb holds only the in-frame ones, with some missing. The sample contains hundreds of thousands of clones, about 11% of which appear only once. Their antigens remain unidentified. Material: naive CD4+ T cells from blood. Receptor source: a man under 40 with type 1 diabetes.

V and J are TRBV7-3 and TRBJ2-3; maybe TRBD2 (6 bases). V was pared by 4 bases and J by 6 bases, with 11 bases between. Germline CDR1 is SGHTA and CDR2 is FQGTGA. CDR3 size: 13 residues. The chain's CDR3 is CASSYRGTDTQYF. CDR3 in DNA: TGTGCCAGCAGCTATCGGGGGACGGATACGCAGTATTTT.

This chain joins TRBV6-1 and TRBJ2-7; D uncertain. CDR1 MNHNS and CDR2 SASEGT come from the germline V gene. This CDR3 is 13 amino acids long. V lost 4 bases, J lost 12 bases, and 19 bases lay in between. In DNA form, the CDR3 reads TGTGCCAGCAGTGCGACACGAAACGATCGTCCGTACTTC. Translated: CASSATRNDRPYF.

This clone was observed a handful of times. This chain joins TRBV5-6 and TRBJ1-1; 8 positions match TRBD1. The germline gives CDR1 SGHDT, CDR2 YYEEEE. The ends lost 1 base at V and 7 bases at J; junction bases unmatched: 9. The CDR3 has 15 amino acids. The CDR3 nucleotides are TGTGCCAGCAGCTTGCTCAGGGGGCTTCGGGTTGAAGCTTTCTTT. Translating it yields CASSLLRGLRVEAFF.

The J gene is TRBJ1-2, the V gene TRBV27, with unresolved D. Germline values: CDR1 MNHEY, CDR2 SMNVEV (reference sequence). There are 12 residues in the CDR3. Trimming shortened V by 2 bases and J by 10 bases, and 11 bases separated the two germline ends. Here the CDR3 DNA reads TGTGCCAGCAGTTTAAGCGGTGGTGACTACACCTTC. Translated: CASSLSGGDYTF.

This clone was counted between two and nine times. The chain's CDR3 is CASSLRGEQYF. CDR3 DNA sequence: TGTGCCAGCAGTTTAAGGGGCGAGCAGTACTTC. The gene calls are TRBV28 and TRBJ2-7; weak D call: TRBD1 (5 bases). The CDR3 loop spans 11 amino acids. Per the germline V gene, CDR1 is MDHEN and CDR2 is SYDVKM. The ends were cut back, 2 bases at V and 6 bases at J, with 5 bases in the middle. Full variable domain (rest looked up from reference TRBV28 and TRBJ2-7): DVKVTQSSRYLVKRTGEKVFLECVQDMDHENMFWYRQDPGLGLRLIYFSYDVKMKEKGDIPEGYSVSREKKERFSLILESASTNQTSMYLCASSLRGEQYFGPGTRLTVT.

The rearrangement joins TRBV5-4 to TRBJ2-3, with 9 nucleotides matching TRBD2. CDR1 is SGHNT, CDR2 YYREEE, per germline (reference sequence). Unmatched junction bases numbered 8, after V lost 4 bases and J lost 2 bases. The CDR3 has 16 residues. The chain's CDR3 is CASSLWLAGITDTQYF. DNA of the CDR3: TGTGCCAGCAGCCTGTGGCTAGCGGGGATCACAGATACGCAGTATTTT.

The chain employs TRBV7-2 and TRBJ2-4; no clear D. With 5 bases removed from V and 9 bases from J, the gap between germline ends came to 20 bases. The germline gives CDR1 SGHTA, CDR2 FQGNSA. The length of the CDR3 is 15 residues. The CDR3 sequence: CASSRNVLPGGIQYF. DNA for the CDR3: TGTGCCAGCAGCCGCAATGTTCTGCCCGGCGGCATTCAGTACTTC.

This clone was observed a handful of times. The chain combines TRBV5-1 with TRBJ1-5, with D possibly being TRBD1 (5 bases). The CDR3 has 14 residues. V lost 0 bases and J lost 7, with 11 bases in between. The V gene's germline CDR1 is SGHRS and CDR2 YFSETQ. CDR3 protein: CASSLGTNGQPQHF. The CDR3 region has the DNA TGCGCCAGCAGCTTGGGGACAAATGGGCAGCCCCAGCATTTT.

The chain couples TRBV28 to TRBJ2-7, with TRBD1 identical over 8 bases. The CDR3 has 14 residues. V lost 4 bases to trimming and J lost 7 bases; unmatched junction nucleotides: 9. Germline CDR1 MDHEN, CDR2 SYDVKM. CDR3 region: CASSSGQEAGEQYF. The CDR3 bases are TGTGCCAGCAGTTCGGGACAGGAGGCTGGGGAGCAGTACTTC. Full variable domain (missing parts from reference TRBV28 and TRBJ2-7): DVKVTQSSRYLVKRTGEKVFLECVQDMDHENMFWYRQDPGLGLRLIYFSYDVKMKEKGDIPEGYSVSREKKERFSLILESASTNQTSMYLCASSSGQEAGEQYFGPGTRLTVT.

The genes are TRBV7-9 and TRBJ1-1; 8 bases agree with TRBD1. The CDR3 has 15 residues. Trimming at V came to 1 base and at J to 4 bases, leaving 5 bases not matched to a gene. Germline lookup yields CDR1 SEHNR and CDR2 FQNEAQ (reference sequence). The CDR3 sequence: CASSLEPGTGTEAFF. The CDR3 DNA is TGTGCCAGCAGCTTAGAGCCAGGGACAGGCACTGAAGCTTTCTTT.

This clone was counted a few times. V and J are TRBV5-1 and TRBJ2-5, with 15 positions matching TRBD2. CDR1 and CDR2 from the germline V gene are SGHRS and YFSETQ. V lost 0 bases and J lost 0; bases outside the gene matches: 9. The CDR3 has 20 residues. The chain's CDR3 is CASSLAPGLAGGPNQETQYF. The CDR3 nucleotides read TGCGCCAGCAGCTTGGCCCCCGGACTAGCGGGGGGGCCGAACCAAGAGACCCAGTACTTC.

The V gene is TRBV7-3, the J gene TRBJ2-1; 8 positions match TRBD1. Per the germline V gene, CDR1 is SGHTA and CDR2 is FQGTGA. J lost 7 bases, V lost 5 bases, and 7 bases had no gene match. This CDR3 region has 14 residues. The CDR3 region is CASSLGTGGNEQFF. CDR3 DNA sequence: TGTGCCAGCAGCCTAGGAACAGGGGGGAATGAGCAGTTCTTC.

This clone was found a few times. The rearrangement uses TRBV9 and TRBJ1-4; tentatively, D is TRBD1 (5 bases). V was shortened by 0 bases and J by 5 bases, with 17 bases between the two germline ends. Germline V gives CDR1 SGDLS, CDR2 YYNGEE. There are 17 residues in the CDR3. CDR3 DNA sequence: TGTGCCAGCAGCGTAGGGGGGAGGGAGCCCTGGAATGAAAAACTGTTTTTT. This codes for CASSVGGREPWNEKLFF.

This clone was detected only a few times. The chain is built from TRBV15 and TRBJ1-2; no clear D gene. The V and J ends lost 1 base and 4 bases respectively, with 7 bases between them. Germline lookup yields CDR1 LNHNV and CDR2 YYDKDF (reference sequence). This CDR3 comprises 13 residues. For the CDR3, the DNA is TGTGCCACCAGCAGAGCTCCGGTCTATGGCTACACCTTC. Amino acids: CATSRAPVYGYTF.

In this sample, this clone turned up a few times. V usage is TRBV7-8 and J usage is TRBJ1-5; D unclear. The CDR3 consists of 14 residues. The germline CDR1 and CDR2 sequences are SGHVS and FQNEAQ. V dropped 1 base and J dropped 4 bases, with 8 bases sitting between them. The CDR3 protein is CASSLGQWNQPQHF. The DNA for the CDR3 is TGTGCCAGCAGCTTAGGACAATGGAATCAGCCCCAGCATTTT.